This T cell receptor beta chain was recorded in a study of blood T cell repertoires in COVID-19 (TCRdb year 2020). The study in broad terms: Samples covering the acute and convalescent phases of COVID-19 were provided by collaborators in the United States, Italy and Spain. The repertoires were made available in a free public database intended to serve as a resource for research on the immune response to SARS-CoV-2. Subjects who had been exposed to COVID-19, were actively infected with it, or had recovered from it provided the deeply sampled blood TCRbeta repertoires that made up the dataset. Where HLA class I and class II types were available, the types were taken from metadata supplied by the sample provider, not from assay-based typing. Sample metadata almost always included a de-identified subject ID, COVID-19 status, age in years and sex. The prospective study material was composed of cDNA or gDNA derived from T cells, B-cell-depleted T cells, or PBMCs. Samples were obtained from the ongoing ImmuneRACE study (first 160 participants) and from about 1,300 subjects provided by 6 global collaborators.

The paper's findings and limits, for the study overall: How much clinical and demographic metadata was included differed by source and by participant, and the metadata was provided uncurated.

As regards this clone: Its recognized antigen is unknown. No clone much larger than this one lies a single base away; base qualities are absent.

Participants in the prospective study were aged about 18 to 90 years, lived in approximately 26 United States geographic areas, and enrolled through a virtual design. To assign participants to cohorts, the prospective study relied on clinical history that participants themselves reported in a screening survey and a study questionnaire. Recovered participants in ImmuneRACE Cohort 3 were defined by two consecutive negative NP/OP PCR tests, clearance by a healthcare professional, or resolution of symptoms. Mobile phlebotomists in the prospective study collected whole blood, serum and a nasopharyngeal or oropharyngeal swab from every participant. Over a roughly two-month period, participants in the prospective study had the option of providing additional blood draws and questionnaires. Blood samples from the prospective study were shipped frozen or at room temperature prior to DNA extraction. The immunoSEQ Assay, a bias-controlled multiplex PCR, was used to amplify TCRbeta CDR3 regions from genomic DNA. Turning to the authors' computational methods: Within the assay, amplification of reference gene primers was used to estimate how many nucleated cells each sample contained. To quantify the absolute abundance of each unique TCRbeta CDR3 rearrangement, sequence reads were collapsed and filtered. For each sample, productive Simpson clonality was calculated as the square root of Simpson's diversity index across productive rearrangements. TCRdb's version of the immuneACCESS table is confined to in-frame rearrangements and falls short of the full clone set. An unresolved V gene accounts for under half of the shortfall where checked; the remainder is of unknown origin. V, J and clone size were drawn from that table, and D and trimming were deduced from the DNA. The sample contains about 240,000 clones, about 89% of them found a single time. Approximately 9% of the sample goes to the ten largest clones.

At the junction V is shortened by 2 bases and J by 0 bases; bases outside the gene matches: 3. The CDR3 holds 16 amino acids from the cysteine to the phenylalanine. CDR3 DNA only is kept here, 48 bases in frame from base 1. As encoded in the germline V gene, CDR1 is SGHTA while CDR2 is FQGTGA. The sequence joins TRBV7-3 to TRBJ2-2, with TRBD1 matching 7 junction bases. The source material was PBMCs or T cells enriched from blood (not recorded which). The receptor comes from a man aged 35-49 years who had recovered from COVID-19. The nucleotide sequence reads TGTGCCAGCAGCTTACTCCAGGGGGCGAACACCGGGGAGCTGTTTTTT. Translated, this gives CASSLLQGANTGELFF.